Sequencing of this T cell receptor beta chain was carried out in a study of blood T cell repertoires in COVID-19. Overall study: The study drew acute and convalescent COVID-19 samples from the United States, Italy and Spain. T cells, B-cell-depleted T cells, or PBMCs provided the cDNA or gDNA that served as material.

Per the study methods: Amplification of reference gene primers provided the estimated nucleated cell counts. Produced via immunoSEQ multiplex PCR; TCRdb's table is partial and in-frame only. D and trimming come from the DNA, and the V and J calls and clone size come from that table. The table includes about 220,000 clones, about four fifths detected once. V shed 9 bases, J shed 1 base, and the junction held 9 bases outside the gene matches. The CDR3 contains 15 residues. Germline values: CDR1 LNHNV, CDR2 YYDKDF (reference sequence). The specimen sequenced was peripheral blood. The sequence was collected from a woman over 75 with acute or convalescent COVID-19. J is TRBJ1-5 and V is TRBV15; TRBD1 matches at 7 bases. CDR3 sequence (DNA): TGTGCCACGAGAACAGGGGCAGGGAGCAATCAGCCCCAGCATTTT. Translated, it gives CATRTGAGSNQPQHF.